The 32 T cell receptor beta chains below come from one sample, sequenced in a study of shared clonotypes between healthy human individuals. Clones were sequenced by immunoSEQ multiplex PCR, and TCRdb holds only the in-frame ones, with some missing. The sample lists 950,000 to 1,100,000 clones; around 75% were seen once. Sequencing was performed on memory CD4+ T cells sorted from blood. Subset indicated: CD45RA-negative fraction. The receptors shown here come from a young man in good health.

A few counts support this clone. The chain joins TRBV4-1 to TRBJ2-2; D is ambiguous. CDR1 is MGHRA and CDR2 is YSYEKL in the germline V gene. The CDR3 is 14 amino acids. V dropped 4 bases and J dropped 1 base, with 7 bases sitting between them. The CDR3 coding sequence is TGCGCCAGCAGCCTTTCAGTGAACACCGGGGAGCTGTTTTTT. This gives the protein CASSLSVNTGELFF.

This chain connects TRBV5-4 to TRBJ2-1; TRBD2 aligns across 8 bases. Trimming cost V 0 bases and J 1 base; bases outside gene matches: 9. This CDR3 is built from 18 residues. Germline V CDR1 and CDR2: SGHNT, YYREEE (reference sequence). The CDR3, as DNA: TGTGCCAGCAGCTTGGGGGGGAGCGGGAGTATATCCTACAATGAGCAGTTCTTC. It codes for CASSLGGSGSISYNEQFF. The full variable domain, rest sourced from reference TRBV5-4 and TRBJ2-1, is ETGVTQSPTHLIKTRGQQVTLRCSSQSGHNTVSWYQQALGQGPQFIFQYYREEENGRGNFPPRFSGLQFPNYSSELNVNALELDDSALYLCASSLGGSGSISYNEQFFGPGTRLTVL.

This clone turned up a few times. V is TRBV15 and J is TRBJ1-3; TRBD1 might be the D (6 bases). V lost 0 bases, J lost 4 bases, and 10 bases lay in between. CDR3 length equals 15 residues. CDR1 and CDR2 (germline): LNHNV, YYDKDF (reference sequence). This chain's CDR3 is CATSREGQKGNTIYF. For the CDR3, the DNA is TGTGCCACCAGCAGAGAAGGACAGAAGGGAAACACCATATATTTT.

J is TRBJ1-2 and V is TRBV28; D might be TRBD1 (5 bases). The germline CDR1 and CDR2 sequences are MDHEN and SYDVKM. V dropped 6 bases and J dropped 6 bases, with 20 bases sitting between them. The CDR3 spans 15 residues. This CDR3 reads CASSSHDGVGDGYTF. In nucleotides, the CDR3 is TGTGCCAGCAGCTCTCACGACGGGGTAGGGGATGGCTACACCTTC.

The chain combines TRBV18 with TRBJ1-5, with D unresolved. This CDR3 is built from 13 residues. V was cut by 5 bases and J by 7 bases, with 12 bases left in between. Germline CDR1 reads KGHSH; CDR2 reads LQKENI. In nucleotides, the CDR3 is TGTGCCAGCTCAGAGGACGGGGTGCAGCCCCAGCATTTT. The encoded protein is CASSEDGVQPQHF.

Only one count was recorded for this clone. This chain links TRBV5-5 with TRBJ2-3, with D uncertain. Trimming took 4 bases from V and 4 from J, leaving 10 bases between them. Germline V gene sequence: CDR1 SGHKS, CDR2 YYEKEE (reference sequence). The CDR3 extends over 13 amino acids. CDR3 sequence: CASSTGRSDTQYF. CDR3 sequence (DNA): TGTGCCAGCAGCACCGGACGGTCAGATACGCAGTATTTT.

In DNA form, the CDR3 reads TGTGCCAGCAGTGATATCCCAATTCGGCGAGGGGAAGCTTTCTTT. It encodes CASSDIPIRRGEAFF. The V and J genes are TRBV2 and TRBJ1-1; D remains unclear. V was pared by 3 bases and J by 8 bases, with 19 bases between. CDR1 is SNHLY, CDR2 FYNNEI, per germline. CDR3 length equals 15 residues.

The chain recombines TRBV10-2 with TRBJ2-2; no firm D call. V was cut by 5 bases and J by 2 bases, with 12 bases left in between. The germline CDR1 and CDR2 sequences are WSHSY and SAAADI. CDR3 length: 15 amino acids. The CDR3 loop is CASSPAPLNTGELFF. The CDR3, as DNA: TGCGCCAGCAGTCCCGCCCCACTTAACACCGGGGAGCTGTTTTTT.

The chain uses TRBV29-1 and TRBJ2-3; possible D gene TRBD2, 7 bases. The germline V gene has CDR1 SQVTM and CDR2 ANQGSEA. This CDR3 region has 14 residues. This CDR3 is CSGEDTGRVDTQYF. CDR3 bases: TGCAGTGGAGAGGATACAGGGAGGGTTGATACGCAGTATTTT.

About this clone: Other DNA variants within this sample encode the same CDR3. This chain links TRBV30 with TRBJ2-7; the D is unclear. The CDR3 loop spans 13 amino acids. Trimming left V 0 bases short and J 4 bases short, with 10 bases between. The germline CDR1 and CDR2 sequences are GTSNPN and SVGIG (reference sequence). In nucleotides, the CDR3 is TGTGCCTGGAGTGTACCCCCCACGTACGAGCAGTACTTC. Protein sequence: CAWSVPPTYEQYF.

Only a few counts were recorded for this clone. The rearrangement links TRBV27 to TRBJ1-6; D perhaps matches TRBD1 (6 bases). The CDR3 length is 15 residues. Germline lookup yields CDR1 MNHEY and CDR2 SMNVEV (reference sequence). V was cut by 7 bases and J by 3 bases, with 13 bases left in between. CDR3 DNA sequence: TGTGCCAGCACCCCGACAGGCCACTATAATTCACCCCTCCACTTT. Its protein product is CASTPTGHYNSPLHF.

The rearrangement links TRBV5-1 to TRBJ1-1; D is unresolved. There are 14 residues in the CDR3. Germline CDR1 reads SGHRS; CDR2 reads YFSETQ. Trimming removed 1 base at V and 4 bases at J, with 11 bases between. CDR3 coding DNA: TGCGCCAGCAGCTTGACAGACGAGGGCACTGAAGCTTTCTTT. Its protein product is CASSLTDEGTEAFF.

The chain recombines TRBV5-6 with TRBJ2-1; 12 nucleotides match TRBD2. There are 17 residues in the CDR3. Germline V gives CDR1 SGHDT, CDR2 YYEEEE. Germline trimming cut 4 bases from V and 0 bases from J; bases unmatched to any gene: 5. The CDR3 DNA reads TGTGCCAGCAGCCGCCCGACTAGCGGGAGCTCCTACAATGAGCAGTTCTTC. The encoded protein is CASSRPTSGSSYNEQFF.

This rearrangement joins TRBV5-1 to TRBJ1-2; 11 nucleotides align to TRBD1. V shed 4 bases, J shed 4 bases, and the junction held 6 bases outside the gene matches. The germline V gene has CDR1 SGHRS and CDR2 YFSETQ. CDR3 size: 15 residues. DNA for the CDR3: TGCGCCAGCAGCCTCGGGACAGGGGGATTCTATGGCTACACCTTC. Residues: CASSLGTGGFYGYTF.

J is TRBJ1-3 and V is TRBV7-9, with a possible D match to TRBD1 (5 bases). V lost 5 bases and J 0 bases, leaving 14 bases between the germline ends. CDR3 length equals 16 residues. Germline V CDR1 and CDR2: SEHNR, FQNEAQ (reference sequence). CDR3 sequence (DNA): TGTGCCAGCAGCCCCGCCGGGACCTCCTCTGGAAACACCATATATTTT. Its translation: CASSPAGTSSGNTIYF.

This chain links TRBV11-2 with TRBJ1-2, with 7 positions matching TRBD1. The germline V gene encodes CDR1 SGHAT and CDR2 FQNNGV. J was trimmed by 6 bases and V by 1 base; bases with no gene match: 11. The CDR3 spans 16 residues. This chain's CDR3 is CASSLASTGTTDGYTF. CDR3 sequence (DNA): TGTGCCAGCAGCTTAGCCTCGACAGGGACAACGGATGGCTACACCTTC.

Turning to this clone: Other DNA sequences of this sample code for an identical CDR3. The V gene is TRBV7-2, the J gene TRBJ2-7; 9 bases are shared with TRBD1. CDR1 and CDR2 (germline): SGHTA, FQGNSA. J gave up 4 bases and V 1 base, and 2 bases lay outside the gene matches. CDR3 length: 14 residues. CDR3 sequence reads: CASSLVQGAYEQYF. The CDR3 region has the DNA TGTGCCAGCAGCTTAGTACAGGGGGCTTACGAGCAGTACTTC.

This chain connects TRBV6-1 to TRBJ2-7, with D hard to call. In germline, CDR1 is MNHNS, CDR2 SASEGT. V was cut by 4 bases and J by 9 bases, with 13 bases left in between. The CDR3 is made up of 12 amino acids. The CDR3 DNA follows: TGTGCCAGCAGTGGGCTAGTCCCCTGGCAGTACTTC. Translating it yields CASSGLVPWQYF.

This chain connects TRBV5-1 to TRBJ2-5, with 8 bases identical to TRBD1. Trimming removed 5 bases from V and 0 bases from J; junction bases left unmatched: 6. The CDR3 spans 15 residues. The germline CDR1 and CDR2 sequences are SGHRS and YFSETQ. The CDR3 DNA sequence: TGCGCCAGCAGTGGGACAGGACTGTACCAAGAGACCCAGTACTTC. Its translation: CASSGTGLYQETQYF.

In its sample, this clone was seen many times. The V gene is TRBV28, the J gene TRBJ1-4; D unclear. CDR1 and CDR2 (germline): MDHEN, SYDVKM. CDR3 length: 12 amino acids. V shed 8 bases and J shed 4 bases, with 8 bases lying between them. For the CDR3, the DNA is TGTGCCAGCCAGTTATTTAATGAAAAACTGTTTTTT. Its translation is CASQLFNEKLFF.

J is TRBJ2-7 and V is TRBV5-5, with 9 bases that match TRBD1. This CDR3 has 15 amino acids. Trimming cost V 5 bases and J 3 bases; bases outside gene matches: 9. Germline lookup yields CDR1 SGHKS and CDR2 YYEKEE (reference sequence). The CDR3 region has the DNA TGTGCCAGCAGGCCTGGGGGGACAGGGAACTACGAGCAGTACTTC. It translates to CASRPGGTGNYEQYF.

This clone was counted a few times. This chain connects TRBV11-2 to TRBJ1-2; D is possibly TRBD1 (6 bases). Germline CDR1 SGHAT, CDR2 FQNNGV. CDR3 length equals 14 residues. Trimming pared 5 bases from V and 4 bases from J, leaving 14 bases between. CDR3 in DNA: TGTGCCAGCAGCCCTAGTACAGGGCTCTATGGCTACACCTTC. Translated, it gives CASSPSTGLYGYTF.

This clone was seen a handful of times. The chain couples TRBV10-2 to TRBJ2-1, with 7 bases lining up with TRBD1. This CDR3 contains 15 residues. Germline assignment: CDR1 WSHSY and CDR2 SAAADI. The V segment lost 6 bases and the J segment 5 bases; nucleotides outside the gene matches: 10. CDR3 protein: CASRWGRDSNNEQFF. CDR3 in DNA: TGCGCCAGCAGATGGGGTCGGGACAGCAACAATGAGCAGTTCTTC.

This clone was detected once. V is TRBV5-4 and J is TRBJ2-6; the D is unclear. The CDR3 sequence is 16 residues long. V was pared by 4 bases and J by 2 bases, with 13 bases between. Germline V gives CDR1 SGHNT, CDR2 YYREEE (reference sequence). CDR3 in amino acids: CASSPDLGTGANVLTF. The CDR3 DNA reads TGTGCCAGCAGCCCGGATCTGGGAACTGGGGCCAACGTCCTGACTTTC. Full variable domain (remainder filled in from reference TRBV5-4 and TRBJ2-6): ETGVTQSPTHLIKTRGQQVTLRCSSQSGHNTVSWYQQALGQGPQFIFQYYREEENGRGNFPPRFSGLQFPNYSSELNVNALELDDSALYLCASSPDLGTGANVLTFGAGSRLTVL.

CDR3 region: CASSLGFRGPSGEQYF. Written as DNA, the CDR3 is TGTGCCAGCAGCTTGGGTTTTAGGGGACCTAGTGGCGAGCAGTACTTC. The chain is built from TRBV5-6 and TRBJ2-7, with D perhaps being TRBD1 or TRBD2 (5 bases each). Per germline, CDR1 SGHDT and CDR2 YYEEEE. The CDR3 sequence is 16 residues long. V lost 0 bases and J 6 bases, leaving 19 bases between the germline ends.

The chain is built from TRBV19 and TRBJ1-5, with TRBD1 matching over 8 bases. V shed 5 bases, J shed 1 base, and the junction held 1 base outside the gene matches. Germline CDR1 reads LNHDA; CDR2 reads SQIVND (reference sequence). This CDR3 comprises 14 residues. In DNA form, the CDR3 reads TGTGCCAGTAGTCGGACAGGGAGCAATCAGCCCCAGCATTTT. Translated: CASSRTGSNQPQHF.

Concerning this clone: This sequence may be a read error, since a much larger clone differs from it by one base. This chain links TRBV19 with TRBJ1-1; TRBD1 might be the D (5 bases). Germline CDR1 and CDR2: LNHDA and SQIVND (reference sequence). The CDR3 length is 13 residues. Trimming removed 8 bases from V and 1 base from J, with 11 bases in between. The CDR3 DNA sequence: TGTGCCAGTGTCAACAGGAGGAACACTGAAGCTTTCTTT. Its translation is CASVNRRNTEAFF.

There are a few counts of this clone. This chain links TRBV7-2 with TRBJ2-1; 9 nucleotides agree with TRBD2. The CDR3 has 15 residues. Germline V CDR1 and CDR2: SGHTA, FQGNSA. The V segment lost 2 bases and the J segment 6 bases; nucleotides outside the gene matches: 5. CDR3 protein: CASSLRTSVRNEQFF. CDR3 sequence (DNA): TGTGCCAGCAGCTTACGGACTAGCGTTCGCAATGAGCAGTTCTTC.

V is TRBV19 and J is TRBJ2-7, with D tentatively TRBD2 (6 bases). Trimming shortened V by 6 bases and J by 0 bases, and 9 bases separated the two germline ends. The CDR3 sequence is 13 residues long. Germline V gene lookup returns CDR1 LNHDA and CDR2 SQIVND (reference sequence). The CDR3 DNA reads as TGTGCCAGTAGGCCTAGCGCCTCCTACGAGCAGTACTTC. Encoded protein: CASRPSASYEQYF. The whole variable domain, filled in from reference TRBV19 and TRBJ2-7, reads DGGITQSPKYLFRKEGQNVTLSCEQNLNHDAMYWYRQDPGQGLRLIYYSQIVNDFQKGDIAEGYSVSREKKESFPLTVTSAQKNPTAFYLCASRPSASYEQYFGPGTRLTVT.

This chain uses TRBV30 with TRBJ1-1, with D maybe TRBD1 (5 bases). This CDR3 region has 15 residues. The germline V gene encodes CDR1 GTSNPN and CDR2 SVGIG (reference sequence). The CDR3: CAVLGGRLSNTEAFF. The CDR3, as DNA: TGTGCTGTGTTGGGGGGGAGGCTGTCGAACACTGAAGCTTTCTTT. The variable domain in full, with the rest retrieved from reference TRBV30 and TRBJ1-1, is SQTIHQWPATLVQPVGSPLSLECTVEGTSNPNLYWYRQAAGRGLQLLFYSVGIGQISSEVPQNLSASRPQDRQFILSSKKLLLSDSGFYLCAVLGGRLSNTEAFFGQGTRLTVV.

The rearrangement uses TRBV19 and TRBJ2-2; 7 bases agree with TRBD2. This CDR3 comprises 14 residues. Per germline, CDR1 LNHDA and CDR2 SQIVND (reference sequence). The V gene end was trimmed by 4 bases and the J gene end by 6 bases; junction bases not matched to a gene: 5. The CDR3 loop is CASSTIAGAGELFF. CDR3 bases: TGTGCCAGTAGTACGATTGCGGGGGCCGGGGAGCTGTTTTTT.

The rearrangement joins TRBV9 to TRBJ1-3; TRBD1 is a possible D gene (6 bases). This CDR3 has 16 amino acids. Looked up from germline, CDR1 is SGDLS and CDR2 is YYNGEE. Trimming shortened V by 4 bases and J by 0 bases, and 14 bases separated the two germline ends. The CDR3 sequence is CASSPGQLASGNTIYF. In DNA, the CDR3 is TGTGCCAGCAGCCCTGGACAGCTCGCCTCTGGAAACACCATATATTTT.